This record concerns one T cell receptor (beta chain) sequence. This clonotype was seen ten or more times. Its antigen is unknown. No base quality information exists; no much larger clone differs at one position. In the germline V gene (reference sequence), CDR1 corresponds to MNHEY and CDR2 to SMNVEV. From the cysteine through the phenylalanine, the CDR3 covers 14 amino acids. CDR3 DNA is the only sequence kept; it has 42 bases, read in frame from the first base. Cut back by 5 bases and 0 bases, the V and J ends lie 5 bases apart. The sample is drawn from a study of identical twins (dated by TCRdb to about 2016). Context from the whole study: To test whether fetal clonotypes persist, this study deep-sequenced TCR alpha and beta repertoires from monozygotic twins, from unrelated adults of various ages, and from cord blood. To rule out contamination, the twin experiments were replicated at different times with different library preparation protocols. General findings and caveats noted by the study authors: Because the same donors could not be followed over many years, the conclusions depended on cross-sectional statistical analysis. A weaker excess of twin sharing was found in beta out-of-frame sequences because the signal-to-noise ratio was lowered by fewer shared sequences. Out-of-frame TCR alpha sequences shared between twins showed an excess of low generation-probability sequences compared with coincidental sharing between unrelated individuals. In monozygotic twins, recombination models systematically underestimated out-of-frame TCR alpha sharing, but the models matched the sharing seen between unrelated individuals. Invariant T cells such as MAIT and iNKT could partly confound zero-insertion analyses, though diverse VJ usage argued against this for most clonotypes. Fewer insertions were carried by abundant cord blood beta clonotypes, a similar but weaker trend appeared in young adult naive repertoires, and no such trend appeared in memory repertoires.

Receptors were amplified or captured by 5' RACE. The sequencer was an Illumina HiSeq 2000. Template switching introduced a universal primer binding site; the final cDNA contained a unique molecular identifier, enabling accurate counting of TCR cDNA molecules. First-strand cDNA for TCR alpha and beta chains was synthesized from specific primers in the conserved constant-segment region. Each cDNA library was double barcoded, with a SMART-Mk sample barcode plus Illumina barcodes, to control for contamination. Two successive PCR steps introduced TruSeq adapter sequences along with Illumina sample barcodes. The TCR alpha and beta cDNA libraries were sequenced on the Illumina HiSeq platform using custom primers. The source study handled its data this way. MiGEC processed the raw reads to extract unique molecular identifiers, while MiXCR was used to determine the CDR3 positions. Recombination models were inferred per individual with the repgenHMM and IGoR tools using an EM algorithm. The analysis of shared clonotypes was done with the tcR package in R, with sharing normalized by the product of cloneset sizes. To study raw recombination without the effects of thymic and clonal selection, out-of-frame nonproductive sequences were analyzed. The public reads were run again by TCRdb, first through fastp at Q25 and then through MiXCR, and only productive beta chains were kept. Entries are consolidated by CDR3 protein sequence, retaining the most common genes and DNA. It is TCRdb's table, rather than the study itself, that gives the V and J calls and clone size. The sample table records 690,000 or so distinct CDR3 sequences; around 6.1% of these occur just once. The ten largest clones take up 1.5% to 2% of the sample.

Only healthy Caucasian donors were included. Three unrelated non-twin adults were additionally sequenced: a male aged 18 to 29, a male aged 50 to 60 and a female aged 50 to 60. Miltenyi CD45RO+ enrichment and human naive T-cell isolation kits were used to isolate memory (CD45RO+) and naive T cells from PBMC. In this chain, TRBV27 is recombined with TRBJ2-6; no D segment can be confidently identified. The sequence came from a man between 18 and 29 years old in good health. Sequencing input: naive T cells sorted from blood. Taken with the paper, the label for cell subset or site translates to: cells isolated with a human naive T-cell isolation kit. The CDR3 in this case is CASSVSSGANVLTF. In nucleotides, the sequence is TGTGCCAGCAGTGTCAGCTCTGGGGCCAACGTCCTGACTTTC.